This note documents a single TCR beta chain sequence. This clone's antigen is unknown. Base-call qualities are not available, and no considerably larger clone is one nucleotide away. On the immunoSEQ human TCRbeta survey platform, a two-step multiplex PCR amplified and barcoded the TCRbeta CDR3 regions. Illumina instruments were used to sequence the libraries, and IgH from the same samples was sequenced in parallel. On the authors' methods: Raw reads were filtered against IMGT V, D, J definitions and binned by a nearest-neighbor algorithm to remove PCR and sequencing errors. A clone was defined as an identical nucleotide sequence, and differential abundance between tissues was tested with a Fisher exact test for each clone using a pFDR threshold of p<0.01. Clones with frequencies too low for statistical inference were excluded by a minimum inclusion filter of 10 in either sample. The immunoSEQ Analyzer was used for pairwise clonal comparisons, while IMGT tools were used to assess gene family usage. TCRdb carries this immuneACCESS record with in-frame sequences only. Its versions omit some clonotypes, under half of them owing to an unresolved V gene in the studies checked, with the rest unexplained. V, J and clone size were drawn from that table, and D and trimming were deduced from the DNA. The sample table records around 100,000 clones; 60% to 80% of these occur just once. The ten largest clones take up 2% of the sample.

V is clipped by 2 bases and J by 6 bases, and the sequence between their germline boundaries is 14 bases long. From its cysteine to its phenylalanine, the CDR3 spans 14 amino acids. Just the 42-base CDR3 DNA is kept, in frame starting at base 1. The germline V gene (reference sequence) yields MNHNY for CDR1 and SVGAGI for CDR2. This sample is part of a study of fetal regulatory T cell absence and autoimmunity (dated by TCRdb to about 2017). Describing the broader study: The IPEX patients showed exocrine pancreas autoimmunity in the absence of clinical diabetes.

For repertoire sequencing, genomic DNA was processed from frozen pancreas tissue. The DNeasy Blood and Tissue Kit was used to extract about 1.8-3.3 ug of genomic DNA from umbilical cord blood or frozen pancreas. The investigation overall reported the following: Cord blood and pancreas had broadly similar TRB gene family usage, resembling published neonatal and adult repertoires. The oligoclonal enrichment was interpreted as support for antigen-driven autoimmunity in the pancreas before birth in IPEX syndrome. The TCR compartment showed significant oligoclonal enrichment in pancreas versus cord blood, with some top clones over 85-fold enriched.

The receptor comes from a male donor with IPEX syndrome. The sample taken for sequencing was pancreas tissue. The sequence joins TRBV6-6 to TRBJ2-7; the D gene is perhaps TRBD2, from 6 matching bases. At the DNA level, the sequence is TGTGCCAGCAGTTACCGGGGGATAGAACCCGAGCAGTACTTC. This translates into CASSYRGIEPEQYF.